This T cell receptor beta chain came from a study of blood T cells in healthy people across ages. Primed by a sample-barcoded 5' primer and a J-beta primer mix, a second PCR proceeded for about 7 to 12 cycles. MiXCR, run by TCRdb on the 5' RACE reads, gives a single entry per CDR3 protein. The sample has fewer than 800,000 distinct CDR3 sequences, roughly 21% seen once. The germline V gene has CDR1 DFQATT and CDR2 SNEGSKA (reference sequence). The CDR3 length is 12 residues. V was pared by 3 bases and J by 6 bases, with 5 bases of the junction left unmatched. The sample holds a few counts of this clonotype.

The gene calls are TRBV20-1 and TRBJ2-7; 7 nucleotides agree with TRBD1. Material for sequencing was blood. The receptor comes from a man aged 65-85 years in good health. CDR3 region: CSASGQVGEQYF. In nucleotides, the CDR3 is TGCAGTGCTAGTGGACAGGTGGGCGAGCAGTACTTC.